The next 18 T cell receptor beta chains were all read from a single sample in a study of blood T cell repertoires in COVID-19. Sequencing used immunoSEQ multiplex PCR; TCRdb keeps in-frame clones, though not all of them. The table lists 100,000 to 110,000 clones, around 90% of them singletons, with about 4.6% in the top ten. Sequences were obtained from peripheral blood. The receptors were gathered from a human donor in a cohort sampled during active COVID-19.

The rearrangement uses TRBV5-1 and TRBJ1-2; 7 nucleotides agree with TRBD1. The germline V gene has CDR1 SGHRS and CDR2 YFSETQ. Losses at the gene ends were 7 bases for V and 2 bases for J; bases not matched to a gene: 5. This CDR3 is built from 13 residues. The CDR3 DNA sequence: TGCGCCAGCTCAGACAGGGTAAACTATGGCTACACCTTC. Amino acid sequence: CASSDRVNYGYTF.

V is TRBV5-4 and J is TRBJ1-6; tentative D call: TRBD1 (6 bases). Looked up from germline, CDR1 is SGHNT and CDR2 is YYREEE (reference sequence). The CDR3 length is 16 residues. Trimming pared 1 base from V and 4 bases from J, leaving 12 bases between. Here the CDR3 reads CASSLITGSYNSPLHF. CDR3 nucleotide sequence: TGTGCCAGCAGCTTGATTACAGGGTCTTATAATTCACCCCTCCACTTT.

The chain couples TRBV11-2 to TRBJ1-1; TRBD1 matches at 8 bases. The CDR3 is 13 amino acids. The trim removed 3 bases at V and 9 bases at J, leaving 6 bases unmatched. Germline assignment: CDR1 SGHAT and CDR2 FQNNGV. The CDR3 nucleotides read TGTGCCAGCAGCTTTATGAGGACAGGGAAAGCTTTCTTT. It yields the protein CASSFMRTGKAFF.

The CDR3 DNA is TGCGCCAGCAGCTTGGTTCAGCGTAGGCAAGAGACCCAGTACTTC. Protein product: CASSLVQRRQETQYF. The rearrangement joins TRBV5-1 to TRBJ2-5, with unresolved D. The V gene's germline CDR1 is SGHRS and CDR2 YFSETQ. V lost 0 bases to trimming and J lost 2 bases, with 11 bases between them. The CDR3 length is 15 residues.

The gene calls are TRBV7-9 and TRBJ2-3; a possible D gene is TRBD2 (6 bases). V shed 5 bases and J shed 3 bases, with 18 bases lying between them. Germline values: CDR1 SEHNR, CDR2 FQNEAQ (reference sequence). This CDR3 spans 16 amino acids. The CDR3 here is CASSQPPGRITDTQYF. The DNA of the CDR3 is TGTGCCAGCAGCCAACCTCCAGGGAGGATTACAGATACGCAGTATTTT. The entire variable domain, with the rest obtained from reference TRBV7-9 and TRBJ2-3, is as follows: DTGVSQNPRHKITKRGQNVTFRCDPISEHNRLYWYRQTLGQGPEFLTYFQNEAQLEKSRLLSDRFSAERPKGSFSTLEIQRTEQGDSAMYLCASSQPPGRITDTQYFGPGTRLTVL.

The chain uses TRBV20-1 and TRBJ2-4; 9 nucleotides match TRBD2. The V segment lost 3 bases and the J segment 1 base; nucleotides outside the gene matches: 13. This CDR3 contains 18 residues. Germline V gives CDR1 DFQATT, CDR2 SNEGSKA (reference sequence). For the CDR3, the DNA is TGCAGTGCTAGTGAACTAGCGGGCTTAGGGGCTGCCAAAAACATTCAGTACTTC. Translating gives CSASELAGLGAAKNIQYF.

This chain links TRBV5-6 with TRBJ1-1, with 11 positions matching TRBD1. The CDR3 sequence is 18 residues long. The junction had 9 bases not matched to a gene; V was cut back by 1 base and J by 1 base. The germline V gene has CDR1 SGHDT and CDR2 YYEEEE. In nucleotides, the CDR3 is TGTGCCAGCAGCTTGATCTCCGGACAGGGGGCCCGGAACACTGAAGCTTTCTTT. This gives the protein CASSLISGQGARNTEAFF.

This chain links TRBV5-6 with TRBJ1-5; 7 nucleotides line up with TRBD1. This CDR3 contains 14 residues. Germline V lookup: CDR1 SGHDT, CDR2 YYEEEE. V gave up 3 bases and J gave up 6 bases; unmatched junction bases: 6. CDR3 nucleotides: TGTGCCAGCAGCTATCAGACAGGGCGTCAGCCCCAGCATTTT. Translated: CASSYQTGRQPQHF.

J is TRBJ1-1 and V is TRBV15; D is uncertain. The germline V gene has CDR1 LNHNV and CDR2 YYDKDF (reference sequence). The length of the CDR3 is 13 residues. Trimming cost V 11 bases and J 2 bases, with 15 bases left between them. The CDR3 DNA follows: TGTGCCCTAATCCCTATATTAAACACTGAAGCTTTCTTT. This encodes CALIPILNTEAFF.

V gene TRBV7-9 combines with J gene TRBJ2-6; D gene uncertain. The CDR3 runs to 15 residues. Trimming removed 1 base at V and 1 base at J, with 5 bases between. CDR1 and CDR2 (germline): SEHNR, FQNEAQ (reference sequence). This chain's CDR3 is CASSLVQSGANVLTF. In DNA form, the CDR3 reads TGTGCCAGCAGCTTAGTTCAGTCTGGGGCCAACGTCCTGACTTTC.

V and J are TRBV6-5 and TRBJ2-5; 11 bases agree with TRBD2. The CDR3 runs 15 residues. The V gene's germline CDR1 is MNHEY and CDR2 SVGAGI. Germline trimming cut 8 bases from V and 5 bases from J; bases unmatched to any gene: 10. Written as DNA, the CDR3 is TGTGCCAGCTCCTCGGGGGCTAGCGGGAGGGAGACCCAGTACTTC. Protein product: CASSSGASGRETQYF.

The chain couples TRBV5-1 to TRBJ2-1; TRBD2 agrees at 7 bases. This CDR3 comprises 16 residues. With V trimmed by 0 bases and J by 5 bases, 8 bases remained unmatched. Germline loops: CDR1 SGHRS, CDR2 YFSETQ. CDR3 nucleotides: TGCGCCAGCAGCTTGGGCGGGAGTTTAAGGAACAATGAGCAGTTCTTC. Translated, it gives CASSLGGSLRNNEQFF.

V usage is TRBV18 and J usage is TRBJ1-2, with TRBD1 identical over 9 bases. CDR1 KGHSH and CDR2 LQKENI come from the germline V gene. The CDR3 is made up of 17 amino acids. Unmatched junction bases numbered 11, after V lost 2 bases and J lost 4 bases. The CDR3 coding sequence is TGTGCCAGCTCACCATCCCCGGGACAGGGCGCACCCTATGGCTACACCTTC. The encoded protein is CASSPSPGQGAPYGYTF.

The sample holds one count of this clone. V gene TRBV5-1 combines with J gene TRBJ2-3; D not resolved. The CDR3 extends over 13 amino acids. The V end was cut by 4 bases, the J end by 1 base, with 7 bases between. Per germline, CDR1 SGHRS and CDR2 YFSETQ. CDR3 in amino acids: CASSEGGTDTQYF. The CDR3 DNA reads as TGCGCCAGCAGCGAAGGAGGCACAGATACGCAGTATTTT.

This chain uses TRBV5-4 with TRBJ1-2; 9 bases map to TRBD1. The V gene's germline CDR1 is SGHNT and CDR2 YYREEE (reference sequence). This CDR3 spans 15 amino acids. With 0 bases clipped from V and 8 bases from J, the junction kept 8 bases outside the gene matches. CDR3 DNA sequence: TGTGCCAGCAGCTTGGTGGGACAGGGCTCCCGAGGCTACACCTTC. Its protein product is CASSLVGQGSRGYTF.

By frequency in the sample, this clone is medium-sized (0.01 to 0.1%). This chain links TRBV7-9 with TRBJ2-1; D is possibly TRBD1 (5 bases). The V end lost 11 bases, the J end lost 0 bases, and 14 bases lay between the germline ends. Germline CDR1 reads SEHNR; CDR2 reads FQNEAQ (reference sequence). The length of the CDR3 is 14 residues. CDR3 nucleotides: TGTGCCGCTAGGGGCGGAAACTCCTACAATGAGCAGTTCTTC. Translating it yields CAARGGNSYNEQFF.

This clone was seen once. The V gene is TRBV28, the J gene TRBJ2-7; 10 nucleotides agree with TRBD2. This CDR3 comprises 13 residues. The V segment lost 6 bases and the J segment 5 bases; nucleotides outside the gene matches: 4. Germline values: CDR1 MDHEN, CDR2 SYDVKM. The CDR3 region has the DNA TGTGCCAGCAGGTCCGGGACTAGCGACGAGCAGTACTTC. Translated, it gives CASRSGTSDEQYF. The complete variable domain, with remaining parts taken from reference TRBV28 and TRBJ2-7, reads DVKVTQSSRYLVKRTGEKVFLECVQDMDHENMFWYRQDPGLGLRLIYFSYDVKMKEKGDIPEGYSVSREKKERFSLILESASTNQTSMYLCASRSGTSDEQYFGPGTRLTVT.

This chain links TRBV13 with TRBJ2-7, with 7 bases aligning to TRBD1. Germline-derived CDR1 and CDR2 are PRHDT and FYEKMQ (reference sequence). The junction had 9 bases not matched to a gene; V was cut back by 5 bases and J by 2 bases. This CDR3 comprises 15 residues. The CDR3 DNA follows: TGTGCCAGCAGCCCACGGGACAGCCAAGCCTACGAGCAGTACTTC. It codes for CASSPRDSQAYEQYF.